These 30 T cell receptor beta chains share one sample of origin, sequenced in a study of blood T cells in healthy people across ages. Alongside a J-beta primer mix, a sample-barcoded 5' primer served in a second PCR lasting roughly 7 to 11 cycles. From the 5' RACE reads, TCRdb called clonotypes with MiXCR, one entry per CDR3 protein. The data contain roughly 2 million distinct CDR3 sequences, just under 50% of them singletons. The sequencing sample was made of blood. The origin of the receptors is a woman aged 35 to 49 in good health.

On this clonotype: Germline and junction disagree at one end, which may indicate a read error. V usage is TRBV5-1 and J usage is TRBJ2-3, with 15 bases lining up with TRBD2. This CDR3 spans 17 amino acids. Germline V gives CDR1 SGHRS, CDR2 YFSETQ. The CDR3 bases are TGCGCCAGCAACTTGGGACTAGCGGGGGGCGGCACAGATACGCAGTATTTT. Encoded protein: CASNLGLAGGGTDTQYF. Together with reference TRBV5-1 and TRBJ2-3, the CDR3 gives the full variable domain: KAGVTQTPRYLIKTRGQQVTLSCSPISGHRSVSWYQQTPGQGLQFLFEYFSETQRNKGNFPGRFSGRQFSNSRSEMNVSTLELGDSALYLCASNLGLAGGGTDTQYFGPGTRLTVL.

This chain uses TRBV5-1 with TRBJ2-3; D possibly matches TRBD1 or TRBD2 (5 bases each). The V end lost 0 bases, the J end lost 2 bases, and 10 bases lay between the germline ends. The CDR3 covers 15 residues. Germline lookup yields CDR1 SGHRS and CDR2 YFSETQ. The CDR3 bases are TGCGCCAGCAGCTTGGCCGGGACCCACACAGATACGCAGTATTTT. Translation: CASSLAGTHTDTQYF.

This clonotype has just a few counts. The rearrangement uses TRBV20-1 and TRBJ2-7; D is perhaps TRBD1 (6 bases). The V end lost 1 base, the J end lost 0 bases, and 16 bases lay between the germline ends. CDR1 is DFQATT, CDR2 SNEGSKA, per germline (reference sequence). The CDR3 spans 16 residues. Written as DNA, the CDR3 is TGCAGTGCTAGAGCCCCAGGGGTAAGGGGCTCCTACGAGCAGTACTTC. Protein sequence: CSARAPGVRGSYEQYF.

This clonotype appeared a few times. CDR3 sequence reads: CASSQARGQGSETQYF. The DNA for the CDR3 is TGTGCCAGCAGCCAAGCTAGAGGACAGGGGTCAGAGACCCAGTACTTC. V and J are TRBV4-2 and TRBJ2-7; 9 nucleotides line up with TRBD1. The better agreement between TRBJ2-5 and the DNA end casts doubt on the J call. Germline V gene sequence: CDR1 LGHNA, CDR2 YNFKEQ. The CDR3 runs to 16 residues.

The chain combines TRBV28 with TRBJ1-2; 8 bases are shared with TRBD1. This CDR3 comprises 18 residues. Germline trimming cut 5 bases from V and 5 bases from J; bases unmatched to any gene: 19. Germline values: CDR1 MDHEN, CDR2 SYDVKM. CDR3 in DNA: TGTGCCAGCAGTGCCACTACCGATTACGGACAGGGTGTGTATGGCTACACCTTC. Protein product: CASSATTDYGQGVYGYTF.

The chain recombines TRBV12-3 or TRBV12-4 with TRBJ2-3; 7 bases agree with TRBD1. J was trimmed by 3 bases and V by 1 base; bases with no gene match: 10. The CDR3 extends over 17 amino acids. In DNA, the CDR3 is TGTGCCAGCAGTTTAGTGAGGGGGCGTCCGGGTACAGATACGCAGTATTTT. It encodes CASSLVRGRPGTDTQYF.

The genes are TRBV6-5 and TRBJ1-6, with TRBD1 identical over 7 bases. Germline V gives CDR1 MNHEY, CDR2 SVGAGI. The CDR3 loop spans 15 amino acids. Trimming removed 6 bases from V and 8 bases from J; junction bases left unmatched: 10. In DNA, the CDR3 is TGTGCCAGCAGACTTCTTACAGGGGTTGATTCACCCCTCCACTTT. Translation gives CASRLLTGVDSPLHF.

This clonotype was observed once. The chain joins TRBV28 to TRBJ1-1, with D uncertain. Trimming pared 7 bases from V and 1 base from J, leaving 16 bases between. The CDR3 spans 15 residues. The germline V gene encodes CDR1 MDHEN and CDR2 SYDVKM. The CDR3 sequence: CASTKMEAANTEAFF. The CDR3 bases are TGTGCCAGCACCAAAATGGAGGCAGCGAACACTGAAGCTTTCTTT. The complete variable domain, with remaining parts taken from reference TRBV28 and TRBJ1-1, reads DVKVTQSSRYLVKRTGEKVFLECVQDMDHENMFWYRQDPGLGLRLIYFSYDVKMKEKGDIPEGYSVSREKKERFSLILESASTNQTSMYLCASTKMEAANTEAFFGQGTRLTVV.

This clonotype was picked up a small number of times. This sequence joins TRBV12-3 or TRBV12-4 and TRBJ2-7; TRBD1 aligns across 7 bases. The CDR3 spans 18 residues. V gave up 3 bases and J gave up 0 bases; unmatched junction bases: 14. The CDR3 protein is CASSFLGLRGQHSYEQYF. DNA of the CDR3: TGTGCCAGCAGTTTCCTTGGTCTTAGGGGACAGCACTCCTACGAGCAGTACTTC.

The chain links TRBV7-3 to TRBJ1-5; 7 nucleotides align to TRBD1. The V segment lost 5 bases and the J segment 2 bases; nucleotides outside the gene matches: 9. The germline gives CDR1 SGHTA, CDR2 FQGTGA. The CDR3 is 16 residues long. The CDR3 reads CASSVDRQGRNQPQHF. The CDR3 DNA sequence: TGTGCCAGCAGCGTAGATCGACAGGGTCGCAATCAGCCCCAGCATTTT.

The V and J genes are TRBV6-2 or TRBV6-3 and TRBJ2-1; unclear D gene. This CDR3 is 17 amino acids long. Germline V gives CDR1 MNHEY, CDR2 SVGEGT. V lost 6 bases and J lost 0, with 18 bases in between. Here the CDR3 DNA reads TGTGCCAGCAGCCTCCACGCTCCCCTGAGCTCCTACAATGAGCAGTTCTTC. Its translation: CASSLHAPLSSYNEQFF.

This clonotype was recorded a few times. This chain joins TRBV20-1 and TRBJ1-2; tentatively, D is TRBD1 (6 bases). This CDR3 contains 14 residues. From germline, CDR1 is DFQATT and CDR2 SNEGSKA (reference sequence). Trimming cost V 0 bases and J 8 bases, with 16 bases left between them. The CDR3 bases are TGCAGTGCTAGAGAGCAGGGGAGAGAGGGGGGCTACACCTTC. It encodes CSAREQGREGGYTF.

This clonotype was detected many times. The chain is built from TRBV29-1 and TRBJ2-5, with D possibly TRBD1 on 5 matching bases. The V and J ends lost 4 bases and 1 base respectively, with 13 bases between them. Germline V gene data show CDR1 as SQVTM and CDR2 as ANQGSEA. This CDR3 is 14 amino acids long. Written as DNA, the CDR3 is TGCAGCGTTGTTAGACAGCCTATCCAAGAGACCCAGTACTTC. This sequence encodes CSVVRQPIQETQYF.

A note on this clonotype: This may be a read error: a much more frequent sequence differs by one nucleotide. The chain couples TRBV6-6 to TRBJ1-2, with TRBD1 identical over 8 bases. CDR1 and CDR2 from the germline V gene are MNHNY and SVGAGI (reference sequence). J lost 2 bases, V lost 10 bases, and 18 bases had no gene match. The CDR3 totals 17 residues. The DNA for the CDR3 is TGTGCCAACAGAATACCGGGACAGGCGAGGGTAAACTATGGCTACACCTTC. It yields the protein CANRIPGQARVNYGYTF.

CDR3 protein: CASRKITGGTYEQYF. The CDR3, as DNA: TGTGCCAGCAGGAAAATTACAGGGGGGACCTACGAGCAGTACTTC. The genes are TRBV25-1 and TRBJ2-7, with 8 bases lining up with TRBD1. With 6 bases clipped from V and 2 bases from J, the junction kept 9 bases outside the gene matches. The CDR3 contains 15 residues. CDR1 MGHDK and CDR2 SYGVNS come from the germline V gene.

This clonotype was picked up a small number of times. V and J are TRBV12-3 or TRBV12-4 and TRBJ2-7; 9 bases line up with TRBD1. The DNA end is a closer match to TRBJ2-5, so the J assignment may be wrong. The CDR3 spans 13 residues. The CDR3 spells CASQTGQGMTQYF. The CDR3 nucleotides are TGTGCCAGCCAGACCGGACAGGGGATGACCCAGTACTTC.

This rearrangement joins TRBV6-6 to TRBJ2-3; the D gene is possibly TRBD2 (5 bases). Trimming took off 2 bases at V and 7 bases at J, with 13 bases between the two ends. Germline CDR1 MNHNY, CDR2 SVGAGI (reference sequence). This CDR3 is built from 14 residues. CDR3 in amino acids: CASSYDRTENTQYF. In DNA, the CDR3 is TGTGCCAGCAGTTACGACCGGACTGAAAATACGCAGTATTTT.

This chain joins TRBV10-1 and TRBJ2-3, with TRBD1 as a possible D gene (6 bases). Germline CDR1 is WNHNN and CDR2 is SYGVQD (reference sequence). The CDR3 has 15 amino acids. With 5 bases removed from V and 0 bases from J, the gap between germline ends came to 12 bases. The CDR3 reads CASSTTGLSTDTQYF. CDR3 sequence (DNA): TGCGCCAGCAGTACGACAGGACTTAGCACAGATACGCAGTATTTT.

This clonotype came up many times. One junction end disagrees with the germline gene, perhaps due to a read error. CDR3 residues: CASSLRGGADTQYF. CDR3 coding DNA: TGCGCCAGCAGCTTGCGGGGGGGTGCAGATACGCAGTATTTT. The chain uses TRBV12-3 or TRBV12-4 and TRBJ2-3, with 9 nucleotides matching TRBD2. CDR3 size: 14 residues.

In the case of this clonotype: The germline gene is not matched at one end of the junction; a read error may be the cause. For the CDR3, the DNA is TGTGCCAGCAGCCAAGCTCTTGGATCAGGGTTTGCGGAGACCCGGTACTTC. It encodes CASSQALGSGFAETRYF. The V call is TRBV14, the J call TRBJ2-5; TRBD1 is a possible D gene (5 bases). This CDR3 is built from 17 residues. Germline values: CDR1 SGHDN, CDR2 FVKESK.

This sequence joins TRBV7-9 and TRBJ1-4; tentative D call: TRBD1 (5 bases). CDR3 length: 15 amino acids. From germline, CDR1 is SEHNR and CDR2 FQNEAQ (reference sequence). Trimming left V 5 bases short and J 5 bases short, with 15 bases between. CDR3 sequence reads: CASSRIGGHNEKLFF. CDR3 nucleotide sequence: TGTGCCAGCAGCAGAATTGGGGGTCACAATGAAAAACTGTTTTTT.

This clonotype was counted between two and nine times. The rearrangement uses TRBV6-2 or TRBV6-3 and TRBJ2-1; TRBD1 aligns across 7 bases. CDR1 is MNHEY, CDR2 SVGEGT, per germline. Trimming cost V 6 bases and J 4 bases; bases outside gene matches: 9. The CDR3 covers 15 residues. The CDR3 reads CASRRTGPAYNEQFF. The CDR3 DNA is TGTGCCAGCAGACGGACAGGACCCGCGTACAATGAGCAGTTCTTC.

The sample holds many counts of this clonotype. The DNA for the CDR3 is TGTGCCAGCAGCTCGACAGGGAACACTGAAGCTTTCTTT. Translation: CASSSTGNTEAFF. The J gene is TRBJ1-1, the V gene TRBV7-3, with D possibly being TRBD1 (6 bases). This CDR3 is built from 13 residues. Germline lookup yields CDR1 SGHTA and CDR2 FQGTGA. Trimming left V 4 bases short and J 1 base short, with 7 bases between.

This clonotype was picked up a small number of times. The rearrangement uses TRBV20-1 and TRBJ2-5, with a possible D match to TRBD1 (5 bases). The V gene's germline CDR1 is DFQATT and CDR2 SNEGSKA (reference sequence). V lost 6 bases to trimming and J lost 0 bases, with 11 bases between them. This CDR3 has 13 amino acids. This chain's CDR3 is CSAGPGNQETQYF. DNA for the CDR3: TGCAGTGCCGGCCCAGGGAACCAAGAGACCCAGTACTTC.

This clonotype came up once. The genes are TRBV27 and TRBJ1-2; 9 bases line up with TRBD1. The J segment lost 2 bases and the V segment lost 6 bases, leaving 19 bases of the junction unmatched. CDR3 length: 19 amino acids. Per the germline V gene, CDR1 is MNHEY and CDR2 is SMNVEV (reference sequence). CDR3 DNA sequence: TGTGCCAGCAGCCCGCTACAAAGAAACGGACAGGGGTTGAACTATGGCTACACCTTC. It yields the protein CASSPLQRNGQGLNYGYTF.

The J gene is TRBJ2-1, the V gene TRBV30; no clear D. The germline V and J ends were trimmed by 3 bases and 9 bases, with 15 bases remaining between them. The CDR3 sequence is 13 residues long. Germline V lookup: CDR1 GTSNPN, CDR2 SVGIG (reference sequence). The CDR3 loop reads CAWSNQAGSEQFF. DNA for the CDR3: TGTGCCTGGAGCAACCAAGCAGGAAGTGAGCAGTTCTTC.

This clonotype showed up just a few times. This chain links TRBV10-3 with TRBJ2-7; D remains unclear. CDR1 is ENHRY, CDR2 SYGVKD, per germline. The CDR3 covers 11 residues. Trimming removed 4 bases from V and 4 bases from J, with 5 bases in between. The CDR3 loop is CAISGQYEQYF. The CDR3 nucleotides read TGTGCCATCAGTGGGCAATACGAGCAGTACTTC.

The chain uses TRBV3-1 and TRBJ1-2; 10 bases agree with TRBD1. In germline, CDR1 is LGHDT, CDR2 YNNKEL (reference sequence). This CDR3 is 16 amino acids long. Trimming took 0 bases from V and 8 from J; bases not matched to a gene: 9. Here the CDR3 reads CASSQEFAGQGSGYTF. The CDR3 nucleotides read TGTGCCAGCAGCCAAGAGTTTGCGGGACAGGGGAGCGGCTACACCTTC.

Here the CDR3 reads CASSFRVRNQPQHF. The CDR3 region has the DNA TGTGCCAGCAGTTTCAGGGTACGCAATCAGCCCCAGCATTTT. V gene TRBV28 combines with J gene TRBJ1-5; D perhaps matches TRBD1 (5 bases). Trimming pared 3 bases from V and 2 bases from J, leaving 8 bases between. The CDR3 loop spans 14 amino acids. Per the germline V gene, CDR1 is MDHEN and CDR2 is SYDVKM.

This rearrangement joins TRBV4-2 to TRBJ2-3; the match to TRBD1 covers 10 bases. Trimming at V came to 2 bases and at J to 4 bases, leaving 6 bases not matched to a gene. The germline V gene has CDR1 LGHNA and CDR2 YNFKEQ. This CDR3 is 16 amino acids long. The CDR3 protein is CASSQPTGGLPDTQYF. In DNA, the CDR3 is TGTGCCAGCAGCCAACCGACAGGGGGCCTGCCAGATACGCAGTATTTT.